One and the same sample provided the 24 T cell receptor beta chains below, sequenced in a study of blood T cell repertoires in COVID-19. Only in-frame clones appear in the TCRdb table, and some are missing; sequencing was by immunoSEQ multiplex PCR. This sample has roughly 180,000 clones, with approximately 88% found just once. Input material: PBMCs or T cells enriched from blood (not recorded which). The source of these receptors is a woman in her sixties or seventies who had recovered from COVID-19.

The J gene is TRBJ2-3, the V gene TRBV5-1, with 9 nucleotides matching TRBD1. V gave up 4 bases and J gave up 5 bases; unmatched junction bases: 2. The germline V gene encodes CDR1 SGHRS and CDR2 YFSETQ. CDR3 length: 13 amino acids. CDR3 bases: TGCGCCAGCAGCACGGGACAGGGAGATACGCAGTATTTT. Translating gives CASSTGQGDTQYF.

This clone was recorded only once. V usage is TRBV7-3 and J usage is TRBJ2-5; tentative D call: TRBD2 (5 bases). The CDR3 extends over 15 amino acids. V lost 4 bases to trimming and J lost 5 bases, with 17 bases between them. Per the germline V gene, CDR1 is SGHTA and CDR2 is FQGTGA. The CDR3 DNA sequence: TGTGCCAGCAGCTCCCGAGCGGCACGCGGGGAGACCCAGTACTTC. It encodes CASSSRAARGETQYF.

The CDR3 sequence: CASGPQGGYGYTF. The CDR3 region has the DNA TGTGCCAGCGGACCTCAGGGAGGCTATGGCTACACCTTC. The rearrangement links TRBV27 to TRBJ1-2; the D gene is possibly TRBD1 (5 bases). This CDR3 contains 13 residues. Germline CDR1 is MNHEY and CDR2 is SMNVEV (reference sequence). V was cut by 8 bases and J by 4 bases, with 14 bases left in between.

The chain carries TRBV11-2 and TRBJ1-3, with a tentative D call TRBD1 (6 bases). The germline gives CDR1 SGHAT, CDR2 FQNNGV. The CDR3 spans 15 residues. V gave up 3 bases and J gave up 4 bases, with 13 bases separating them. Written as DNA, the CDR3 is TGTGCCAGCAGCTTGACCAGGGGAAAAGGAAACACCATATATTTT. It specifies CASSLTRGKGNTIYF.

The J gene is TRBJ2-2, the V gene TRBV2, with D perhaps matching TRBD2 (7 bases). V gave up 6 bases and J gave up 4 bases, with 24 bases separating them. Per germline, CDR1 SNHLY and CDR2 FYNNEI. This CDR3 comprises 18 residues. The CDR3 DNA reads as TGTGCCAGCAGCCCCGGGACACAGGTCGGGGGGACCACCGGGGAGCTGTTTTTT. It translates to CASSPGTQVGGTTGELFF.

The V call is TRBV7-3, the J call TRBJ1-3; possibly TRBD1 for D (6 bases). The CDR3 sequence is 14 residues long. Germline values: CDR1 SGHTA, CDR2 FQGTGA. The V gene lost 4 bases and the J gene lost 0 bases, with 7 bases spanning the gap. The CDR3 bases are TGTGCCAGCAGCTCGGACAGCTCTGGAAACACCATATATTTT. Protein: CASSSDSSGNTIYF.

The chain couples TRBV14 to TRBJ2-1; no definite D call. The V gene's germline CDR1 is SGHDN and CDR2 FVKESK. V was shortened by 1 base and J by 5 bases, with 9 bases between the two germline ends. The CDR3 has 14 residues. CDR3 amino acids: CASSQVFSNNEQFF. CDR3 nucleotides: TGTGCCAGCAGCCAAGTGTTCAGTAACAATGAGCAGTTCTTC. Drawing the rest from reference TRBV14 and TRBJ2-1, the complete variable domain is EAGVTQFPSHSVIEKGQTVTLRCDPISGHDNLYWYRRVMGKEIKFLLHFVKESKQDESGMPNNRFLAERTGGTYSTLKVQPAELEDSGVYFCASSQVFSNNEQFFGPGTRLTVL.

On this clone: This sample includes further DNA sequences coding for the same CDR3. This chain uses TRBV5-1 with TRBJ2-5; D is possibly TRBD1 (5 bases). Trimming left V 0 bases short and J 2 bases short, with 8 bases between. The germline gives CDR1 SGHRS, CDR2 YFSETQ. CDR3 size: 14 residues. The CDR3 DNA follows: TGCGCCAGCAGCTTGGGACAGACTCAAGAGACCCAGTACTTC. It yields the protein CASSLGQTQETQYF.

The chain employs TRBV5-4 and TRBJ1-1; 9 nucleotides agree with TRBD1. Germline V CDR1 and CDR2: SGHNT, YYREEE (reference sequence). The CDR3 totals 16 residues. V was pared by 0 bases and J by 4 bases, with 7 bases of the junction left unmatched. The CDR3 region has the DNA TGTGCCAGCAGCTTGGCCACAGGGGGCACGGGCACTGAAGCTTTCTTT. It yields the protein CASSLATGGTGTEAFF.

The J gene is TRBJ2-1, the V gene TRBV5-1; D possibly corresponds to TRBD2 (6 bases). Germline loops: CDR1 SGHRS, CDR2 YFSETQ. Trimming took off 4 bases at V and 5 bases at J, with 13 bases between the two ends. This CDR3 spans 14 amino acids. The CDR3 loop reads CASSVGGRDNEQFF. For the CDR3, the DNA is TGCGCCAGCAGCGTTGGAGGGAGAGACAATGAGCAGTTCTTC.

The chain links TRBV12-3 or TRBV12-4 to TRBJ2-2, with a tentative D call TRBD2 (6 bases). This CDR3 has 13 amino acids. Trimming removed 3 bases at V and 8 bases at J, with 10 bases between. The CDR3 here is CASSFGGLGELFF. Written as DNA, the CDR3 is TGTGCCAGCAGTTTCGGGGGTTTAGGGGAGCTGTTTTTT.

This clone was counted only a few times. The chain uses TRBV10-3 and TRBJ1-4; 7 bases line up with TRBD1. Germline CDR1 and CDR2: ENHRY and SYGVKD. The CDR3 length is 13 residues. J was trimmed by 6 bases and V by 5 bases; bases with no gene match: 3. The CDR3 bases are TGTGCCATCAGTTTCGACAGGGATGAAAAACTGTTTTTT. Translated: CAISFDRDEKLFF.

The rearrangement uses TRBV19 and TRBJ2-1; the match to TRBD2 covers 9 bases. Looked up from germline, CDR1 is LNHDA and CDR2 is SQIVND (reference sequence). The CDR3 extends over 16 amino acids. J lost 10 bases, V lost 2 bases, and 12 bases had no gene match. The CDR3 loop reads CASSISGGREYTEQFF. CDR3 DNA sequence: TGTGCCAGTAGTATATCGGGCGGGAGGGAATACACAGAGCAGTTCTTC.

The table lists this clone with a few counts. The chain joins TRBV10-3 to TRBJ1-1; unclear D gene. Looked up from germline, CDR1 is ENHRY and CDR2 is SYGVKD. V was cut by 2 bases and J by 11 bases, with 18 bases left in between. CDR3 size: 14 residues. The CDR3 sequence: CAISEASRAEAAFF. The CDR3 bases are TGTGCCATCAGTGAGGCCTCGAGGGCCGAGGCGGCTTTCTTT.

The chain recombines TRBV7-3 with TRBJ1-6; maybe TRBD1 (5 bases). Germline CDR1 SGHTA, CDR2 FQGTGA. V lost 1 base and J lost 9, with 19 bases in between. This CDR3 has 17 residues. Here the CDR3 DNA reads TGTGCCAGCAGCTTAATAGGCGGGGGACTCGGGGGTTCACCCCTCCACTTT. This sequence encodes CASSLIGGGLGGSPLHF.

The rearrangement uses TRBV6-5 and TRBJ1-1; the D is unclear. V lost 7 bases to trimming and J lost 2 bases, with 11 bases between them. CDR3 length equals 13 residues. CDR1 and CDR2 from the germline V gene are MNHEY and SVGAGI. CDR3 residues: CASNVGSNTEAFF. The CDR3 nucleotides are TGTGCCAGCAATGTGGGCTCCAACACTGAAGCTTTCTTT.

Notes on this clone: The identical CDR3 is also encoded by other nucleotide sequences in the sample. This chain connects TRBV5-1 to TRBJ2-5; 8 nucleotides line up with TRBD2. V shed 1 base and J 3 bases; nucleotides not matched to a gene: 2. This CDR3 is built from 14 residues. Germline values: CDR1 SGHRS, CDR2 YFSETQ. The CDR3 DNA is TGCGCCAGCAGCTTGTTTAGCGGGGAAGAGACCCAGTACTTC. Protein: CASSLFSGEETQYF. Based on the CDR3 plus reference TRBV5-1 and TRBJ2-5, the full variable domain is KAGVTQTPRYLIKTRGQQVTLSCSPISGHRSVSWYQQTPGQGLQFLFEYFSETQRNKGNFPGRFSGRQFSNSRSEMNVSTLELGDSALYLCASSLFSGEETQYFGPGTRLLVL.

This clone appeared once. The CDR3 reads CATSDSGGYNEQFF. The CDR3 DNA reads as TGTGCCACCAGTGACTCGGGGGGCTACAATGAGCAGTTCTTC. The V gene is TRBV24-1, the J gene TRBJ2-1; TRBD2 matches at 7 bases. CDR3 size: 14 residues. Trimming cost V 4 bases and J 3 bases; bases outside gene matches: 2. Germline V CDR1 and CDR2: KGHDR, SFDVKD.

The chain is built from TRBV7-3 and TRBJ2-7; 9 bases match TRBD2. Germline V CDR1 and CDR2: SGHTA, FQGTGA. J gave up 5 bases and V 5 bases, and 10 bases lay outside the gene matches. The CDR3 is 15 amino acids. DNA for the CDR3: TGTGCCAGCAGCCCGCTAGCGGGACGACTAGACGAGCAGTACTTC. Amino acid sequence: CASSPLAGRLDEQYF.

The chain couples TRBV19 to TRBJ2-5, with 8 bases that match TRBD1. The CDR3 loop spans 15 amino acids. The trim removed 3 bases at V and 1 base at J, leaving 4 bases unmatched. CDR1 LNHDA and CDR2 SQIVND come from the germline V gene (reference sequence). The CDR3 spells CASSIRRGPQETQYF. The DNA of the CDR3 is TGTGCCAGTAGTATTCGCAGGGGGCCCCAAGAGACCCAGTACTTC.

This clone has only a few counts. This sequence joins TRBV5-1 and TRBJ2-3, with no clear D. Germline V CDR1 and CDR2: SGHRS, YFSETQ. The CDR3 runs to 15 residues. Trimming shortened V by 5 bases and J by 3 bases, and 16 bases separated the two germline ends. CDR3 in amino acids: CASSTSGARTDTQYF. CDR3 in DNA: TGCGCCAGCAGTACGAGTGGTGCGAGGACAGATACGCAGTATTTT.

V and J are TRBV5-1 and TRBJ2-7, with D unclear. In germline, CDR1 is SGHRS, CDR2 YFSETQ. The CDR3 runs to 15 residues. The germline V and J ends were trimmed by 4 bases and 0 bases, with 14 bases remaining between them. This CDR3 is CASSRSGRASYEQYF. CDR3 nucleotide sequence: TGCGCCAGCAGCCGATCGGGTCGTGCCTCCTACGAGCAGTACTTC.

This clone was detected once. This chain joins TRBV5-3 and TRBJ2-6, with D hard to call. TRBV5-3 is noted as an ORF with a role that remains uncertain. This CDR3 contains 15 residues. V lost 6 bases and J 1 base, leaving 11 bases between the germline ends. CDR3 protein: CARTPPHSGANVLTF. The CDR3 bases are TGTGCCAGAACCCCCCCCCATTCTGGGGCCAACGTCCTGACTTTC.

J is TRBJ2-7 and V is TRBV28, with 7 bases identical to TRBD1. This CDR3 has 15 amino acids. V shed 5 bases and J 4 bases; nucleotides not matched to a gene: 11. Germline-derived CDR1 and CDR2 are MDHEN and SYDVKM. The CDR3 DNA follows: TGTGCCAGCAGTCCGACAGGGTCTATCGGGTACGAGCAGTACTTC. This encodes CASSPTGSIGYEQYF.